One TCR beta chain is described in this entry. The protocol was immunoSEQ multiplex PCR, while the TCRdb copy is restricted to in-frame clones and leaves out a portion. This table has more than 80,000 clones, about 92% appearing once. The sample belongs to a study of T cell changes during pregnancy in multiple sclerosis. The V gene lost 8 bases and the J gene lost 5 bases, with 9 bases spanning the gap. The CDR3 has 11 amino acids. Germline loops: CDR1 MGHDK, CDR2 SYGVNS. V is TRBV25-1 and J is TRBJ2-5; perhaps TRBD2 as D (5 bases). This specimen was peripheral blood, taken in the first trimester of pregnancy. This TCR derives from a female donor with multiple sclerosis, enrolled in a pregnancy study. The CDR3 DNA follows: TGTGCCAGCGGCGGGCGGGAGACCCAGTACTTC. Protein: CASGGRETQYF.